This T cell receptor beta chain was recovered during a study of T cells in Graves' hyperthyroidism and ophthalmopathy. What was amplified from RNA transcripts were TCR beta CDR3 regions. HTBI primers drove first-round RT-PCR of the TCR CDR3. MiXCR, applied by TCRdb to the multiplex PCR reads, yields one record per CDR3 protein. Here the sample spans around 600,000 distinct CDR3 sequences, approximately 15% being singletons. CDR3 size: 17 residues. CDR1 and CDR2 from the germline V gene are LGHNA and YNFKEQ. J lost 9 bases, V lost 0 bases, and 14 bases had no gene match. The TCR comes from a woman younger than 30 with Graves' ophthalmopathy. The specimen sequenced was blood. V and J are TRBV4-2 and TRBJ1-5; the match to TRBD1 covers 7 bases. CDR3 sequence (DNA): TGTGCCAGCAGCCAAGATTCGGTCACAGGGGCTATCAGGCCCCAGCATTTT. It codes for CASSQDSVTGAIRPQHF.